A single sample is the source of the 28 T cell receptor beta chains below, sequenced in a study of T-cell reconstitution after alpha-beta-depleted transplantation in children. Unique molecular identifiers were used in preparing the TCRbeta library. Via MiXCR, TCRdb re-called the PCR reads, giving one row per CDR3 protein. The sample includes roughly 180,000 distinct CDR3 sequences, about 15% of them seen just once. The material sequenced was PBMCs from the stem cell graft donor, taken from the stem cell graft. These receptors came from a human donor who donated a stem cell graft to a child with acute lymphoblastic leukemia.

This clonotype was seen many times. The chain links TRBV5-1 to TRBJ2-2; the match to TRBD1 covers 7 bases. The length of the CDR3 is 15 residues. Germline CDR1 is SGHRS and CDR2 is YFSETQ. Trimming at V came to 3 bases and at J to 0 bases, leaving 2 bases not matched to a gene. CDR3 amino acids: CASSSDRTNTGELFF. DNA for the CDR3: TGCGCCAGCAGCTCGGACAGGACGAACACCGGGGAGCTGTTTTTT. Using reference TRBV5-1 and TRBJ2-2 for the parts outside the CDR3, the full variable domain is KAGVTQTPRYLIKTRGQQVTLSCSPISGHRSVSWYQQTPGQGLQFLFEYFSETQRNKGNFPGRFSGRQFSNSRSEMNVSTLELGDSALYLCASSSDRTNTGELFFGEGSRLTVL.

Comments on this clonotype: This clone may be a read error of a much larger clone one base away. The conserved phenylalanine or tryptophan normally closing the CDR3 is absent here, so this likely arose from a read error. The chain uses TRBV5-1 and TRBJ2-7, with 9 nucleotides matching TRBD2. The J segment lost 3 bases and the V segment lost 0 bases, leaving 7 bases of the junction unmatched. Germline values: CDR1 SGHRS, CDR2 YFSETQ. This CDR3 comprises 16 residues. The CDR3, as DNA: TGCGCCAGCAGCTTGGGCGCGGGAGGGCCGGGCTACGAGCAGTACTTG. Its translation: CASSLGAGGPGYEQYL.

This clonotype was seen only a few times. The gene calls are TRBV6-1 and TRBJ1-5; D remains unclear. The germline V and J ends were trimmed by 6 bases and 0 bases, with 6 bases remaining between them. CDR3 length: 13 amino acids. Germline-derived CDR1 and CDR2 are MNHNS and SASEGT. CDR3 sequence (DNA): TGTGCCAGCAGCAGACTTAGCAATCAGCCCCAGCATTTT. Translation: CASSRLSNQPQHF.

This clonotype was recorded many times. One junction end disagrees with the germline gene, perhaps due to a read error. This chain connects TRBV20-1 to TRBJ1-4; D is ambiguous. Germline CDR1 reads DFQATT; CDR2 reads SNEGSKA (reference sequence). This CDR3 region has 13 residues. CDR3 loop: CSACPETIEKLFF. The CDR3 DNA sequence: TGCAGTGCTTGCCCGGAAACTATTGAAAAACTGTTTTTT.

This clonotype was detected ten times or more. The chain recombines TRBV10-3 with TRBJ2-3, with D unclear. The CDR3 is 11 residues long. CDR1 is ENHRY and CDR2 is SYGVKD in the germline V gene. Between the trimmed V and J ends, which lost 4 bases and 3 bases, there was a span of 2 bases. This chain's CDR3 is CAISVTDTQYF. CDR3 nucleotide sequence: TGTGCCATCAGTGTTACAGATACGCAGTATTTT.

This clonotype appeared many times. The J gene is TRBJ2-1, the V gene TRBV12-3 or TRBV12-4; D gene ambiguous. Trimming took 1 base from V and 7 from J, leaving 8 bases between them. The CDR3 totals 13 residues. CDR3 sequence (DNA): TGTGCCAGCAGTTTAGGTCCCGGGAATGAGCAGTTCTTC. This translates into CASSLGPGNEQFF.

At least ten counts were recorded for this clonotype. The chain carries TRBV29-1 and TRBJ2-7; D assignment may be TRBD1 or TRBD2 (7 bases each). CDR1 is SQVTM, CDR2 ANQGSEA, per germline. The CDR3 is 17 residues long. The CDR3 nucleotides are TGCAGGAAGCGGGACAGCTCTAGTAGTCGTCGATCTTACGAGCAGTACTTC. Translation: CRKRDSSSSRRSYEQYF.

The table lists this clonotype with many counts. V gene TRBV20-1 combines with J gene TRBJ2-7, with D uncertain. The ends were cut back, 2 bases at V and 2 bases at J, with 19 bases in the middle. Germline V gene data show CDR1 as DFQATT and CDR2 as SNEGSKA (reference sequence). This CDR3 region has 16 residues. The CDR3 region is CSARPWGASVAYEQYF. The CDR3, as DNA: TGCAGTGCTAGACCCTGGGGTGCGTCGGTTGCCTACGAGCAGTACTTC.

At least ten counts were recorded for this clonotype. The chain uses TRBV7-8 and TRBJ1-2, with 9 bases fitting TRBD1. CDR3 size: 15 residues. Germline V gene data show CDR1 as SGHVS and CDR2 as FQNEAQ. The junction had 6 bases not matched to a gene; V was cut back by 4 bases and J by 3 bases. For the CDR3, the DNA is TGTGCCAGCAGCTACGGACAGGGGACTTACTATGGCTACACCTTC. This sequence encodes CASSYGQGTYYGYTF.

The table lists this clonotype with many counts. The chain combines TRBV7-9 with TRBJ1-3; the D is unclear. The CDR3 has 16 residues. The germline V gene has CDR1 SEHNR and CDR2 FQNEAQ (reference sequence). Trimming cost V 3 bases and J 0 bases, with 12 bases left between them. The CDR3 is CASSLADGSSGNTIYF. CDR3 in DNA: TGTGCCAGCAGCTTGGCGGACGGGAGCTCTGGAAACACCATATATTTT.

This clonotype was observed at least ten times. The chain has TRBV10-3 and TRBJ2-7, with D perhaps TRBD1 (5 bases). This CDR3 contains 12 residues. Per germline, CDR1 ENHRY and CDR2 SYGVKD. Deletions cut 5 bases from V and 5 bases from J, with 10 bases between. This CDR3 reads CAISPGINEQYF. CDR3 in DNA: TGTGCCATCAGTCCAGGGATCAACGAGCAGTACTTC.

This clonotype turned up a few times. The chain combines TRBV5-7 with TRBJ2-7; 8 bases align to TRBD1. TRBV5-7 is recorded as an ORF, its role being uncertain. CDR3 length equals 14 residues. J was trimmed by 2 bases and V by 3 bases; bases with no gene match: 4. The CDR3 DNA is TGTGCCAGCAGCTCCGGGACAGGCGCCTACGAGCAGTACTTC. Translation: CASSSGTGAYEQYF.

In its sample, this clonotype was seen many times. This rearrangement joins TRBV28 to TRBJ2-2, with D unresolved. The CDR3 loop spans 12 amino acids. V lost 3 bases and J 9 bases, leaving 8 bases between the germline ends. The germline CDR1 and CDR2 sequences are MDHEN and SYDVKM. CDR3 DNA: TGTGCCAGCAGTTTGAGGTCCCGGGAGCTGTTTTTT. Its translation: CASSLRSRELFF.

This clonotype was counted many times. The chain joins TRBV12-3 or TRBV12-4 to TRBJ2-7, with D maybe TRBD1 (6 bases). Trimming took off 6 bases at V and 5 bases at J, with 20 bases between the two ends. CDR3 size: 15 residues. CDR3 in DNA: TGTGCCAGCAGCCCCAACAGGGCCGGAGAAAACGAGCAGTACTTC. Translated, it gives CASSPNRAGENEQYF.

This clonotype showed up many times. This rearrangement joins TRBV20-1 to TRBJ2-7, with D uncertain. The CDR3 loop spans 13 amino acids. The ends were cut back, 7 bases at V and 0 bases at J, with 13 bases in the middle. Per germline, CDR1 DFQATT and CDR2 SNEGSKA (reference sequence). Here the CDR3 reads CSVWAESSYEQYF. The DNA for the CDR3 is TGCAGTGTCTGGGCGGAAAGCTCCTACGAGCAGTACTTC.

As DNA, the CDR3 is TGTGCCACCAGTGATTCCACTAGCGGGAGCCGAGAGCAGTTCTTC. The encoded protein is CATSDSTSGSREQFF. This sequence joins TRBV24-1 and TRBJ2-1; 11 positions agree with TRBD2. Germline lookup yields CDR1 KGHDR and CDR2 SFDVKD. Trimming took 2 bases from V and 10 from J; bases not matched to a gene: 6. CDR3 length: 15 amino acids.

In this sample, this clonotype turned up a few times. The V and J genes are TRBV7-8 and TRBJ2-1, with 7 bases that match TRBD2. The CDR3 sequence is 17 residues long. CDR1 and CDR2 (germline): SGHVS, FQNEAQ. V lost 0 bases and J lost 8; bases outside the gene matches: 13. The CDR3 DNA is TGTGCCAGCAGCTTAGCGGGCAGGGCGGGAGACTTCGATGAGCAGTTCTTC. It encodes CASSLAGRAGDFDEQFF.

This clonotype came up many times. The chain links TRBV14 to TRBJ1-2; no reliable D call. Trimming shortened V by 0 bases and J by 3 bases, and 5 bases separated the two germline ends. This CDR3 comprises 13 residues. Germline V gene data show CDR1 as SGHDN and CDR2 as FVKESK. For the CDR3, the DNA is TGTGCCAGCAGCCAAGAGCTATACTATGGCTACACCTTC. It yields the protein CASSQELYYGYTF.

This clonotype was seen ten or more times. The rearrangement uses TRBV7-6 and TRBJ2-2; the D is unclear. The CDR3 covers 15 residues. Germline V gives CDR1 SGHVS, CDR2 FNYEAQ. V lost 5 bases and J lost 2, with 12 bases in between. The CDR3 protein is CASSPVVLNTGELFF. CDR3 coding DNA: TGTGCCAGCAGCCCCGTTGTTCTAAACACCGGGGAGCTGTTTTTT.

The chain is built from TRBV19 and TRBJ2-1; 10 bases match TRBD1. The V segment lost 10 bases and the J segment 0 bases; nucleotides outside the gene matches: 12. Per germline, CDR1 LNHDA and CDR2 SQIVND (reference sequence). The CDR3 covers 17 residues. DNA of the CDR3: TGTGCCACCTCGGCGGGACAGGGGTCTAGCTCCTACAATGAGCAGTTCTTC. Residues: CATSAGQGSSSYNEQFF. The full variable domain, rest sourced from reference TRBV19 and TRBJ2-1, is DGGITQSPKYLFRKEGQNVTLSCEQNLNHDAMYWYRQDPGQGLRLIYYSQIVNDFQKGDIAEGYSVSREKKESFPLTVTSAQKNPTAFYLCATSAGQGSSSYNEQFFGPGTRLTVL.

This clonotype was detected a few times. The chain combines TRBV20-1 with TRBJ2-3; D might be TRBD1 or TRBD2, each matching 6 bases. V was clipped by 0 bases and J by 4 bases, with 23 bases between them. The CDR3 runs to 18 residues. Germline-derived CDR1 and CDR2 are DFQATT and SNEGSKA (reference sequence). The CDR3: CSARDQKVYTGGPDTQYF. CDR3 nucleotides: TGCAGTGCTAGAGATCAAAAGGTGTATACTGGGGGGCCAGATACGCAGTATTTT.

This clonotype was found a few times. CDR3 loop: CAISLTGTGRREQYF. CDR3 DNA sequence: TGTGCCATCAGCCTGACCGGGACAGGGAGGCGCGAGCAGTACTTC. The chain employs TRBV10-3 and TRBJ2-7, with 9 bases fitting TRBD1. This CDR3 has 15 residues. V shed 6 bases, J shed 6 bases, and the junction held 12 bases outside the gene matches. Germline V gene sequence: CDR1 ENHRY, CDR2 SYGVKD.

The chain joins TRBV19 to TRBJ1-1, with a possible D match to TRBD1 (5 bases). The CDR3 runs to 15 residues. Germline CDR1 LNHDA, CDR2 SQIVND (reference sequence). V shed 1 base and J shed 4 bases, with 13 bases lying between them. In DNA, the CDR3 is TGTGCCAGTAGTATAGGGGCGGGGGAATCCACTGAAGCTTTCTTT. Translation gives CASSIGAGESTEAFF. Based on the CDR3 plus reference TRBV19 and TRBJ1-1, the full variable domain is DGGITQSPKYLFRKEGQNVTLSCEQNLNHDAMYWYRQDPGQGLRLIYYSQIVNDFQKGDIAEGYSVSREKKESFPLTVTSAQKNPTAFYLCASSIGAGESTEAFFGQGTRLTVV.

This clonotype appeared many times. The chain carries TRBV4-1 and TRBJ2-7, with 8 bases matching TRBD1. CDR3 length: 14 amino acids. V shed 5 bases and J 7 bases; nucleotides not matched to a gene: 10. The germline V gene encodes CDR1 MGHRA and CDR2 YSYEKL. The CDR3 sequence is CASSYPGQVGEQYF. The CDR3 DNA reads TGCGCCAGCAGCTACCCGGGACAGGTTGGGGAGCAGTACTTC.

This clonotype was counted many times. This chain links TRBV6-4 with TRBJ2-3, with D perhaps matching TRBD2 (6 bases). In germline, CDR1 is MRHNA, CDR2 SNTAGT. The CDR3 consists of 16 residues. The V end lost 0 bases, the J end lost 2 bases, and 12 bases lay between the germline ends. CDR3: CASSDSGGVDTDTQYF. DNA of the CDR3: TGTGCCAGCAGTGACTCGGGGGGAGTAGACACAGATACGCAGTATTTT.

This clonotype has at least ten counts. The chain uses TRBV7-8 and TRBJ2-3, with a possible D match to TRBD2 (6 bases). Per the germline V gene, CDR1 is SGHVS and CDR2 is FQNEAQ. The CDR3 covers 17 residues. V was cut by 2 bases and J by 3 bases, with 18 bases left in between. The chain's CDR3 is CASSLLYGRSWTDTQYF. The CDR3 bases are TGTGCCAGCAGCTTACTTTACGGGAGAAGTTGGACAGATACGCAGTATTTT.

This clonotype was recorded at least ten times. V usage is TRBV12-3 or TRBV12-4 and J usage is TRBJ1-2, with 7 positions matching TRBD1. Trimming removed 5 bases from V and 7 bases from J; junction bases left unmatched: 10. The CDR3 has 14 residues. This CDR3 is CASSPGRQGGGYTF. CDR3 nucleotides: TGTGCCAGCAGTCCTGGAAGACAGGGTGGTGGCTACACCTTC.

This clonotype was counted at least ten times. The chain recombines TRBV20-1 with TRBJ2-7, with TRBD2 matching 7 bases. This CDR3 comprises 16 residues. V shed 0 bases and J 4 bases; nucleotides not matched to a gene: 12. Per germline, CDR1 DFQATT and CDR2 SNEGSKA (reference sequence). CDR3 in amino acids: CSARDSGAGRSYEQYF. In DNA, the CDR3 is TGCAGTGCTAGAGATTCTGGAGCGGGAAGGTCGTACGAGCAGTACTTC.